A selection of T cell receptor beta chains follows, all from one sample in a study of cytomegalovirus exposure and HLA in healthy donors. The method was immunoSEQ multiplex PCR; TCRdb's version includes in-frame clones alone and lacks a portion of them. The table records roughly 100,000 clones, around 85% of them present only once. Sequenced input: PBMCs. Source of these receptors: a man aged 25 to 40 in good health and CMV-seropositive. Each CDR3 is given with its conserved first and last residue. Each record gives: V gene, clone size, J gene, D gene, CDR3 DNA, CDR3 protein. A D gene is named only where the DNA matches it firmly. Size values are once, few and many counts, or a class for expanded clones, and some rows have none.

TRBV18	.	TRBJ1-1	TRBD1	TGCGCCAGCTCACCACTAGTATTAACAGGGGGGGACACTGAAGCTTTCTTT	CASSPLVLTGGDTEAFF
TRBV10-3	.	TRBJ1-5	TRBD1	TGTGCCATCAGTGATTGGGAGACAGGGCTAAATAGCAATCAGCCCCAGCATTTT	CAISDWETGLNSNQPQHF
TRBV5-1	.	TRBJ2-7	.	TGCGCCAGCAGCTTGGCTGCCTCCGGTAGTAGGGGATCCTACGAGCAGTACTTC	CASSLAASGSRGSYEQYF
TRBV30	.	TRBJ2-2	TRBD1	TGTGCCTGGAAAGTCCGGACAGGGGACACCGGGGAGCTGTTTTTT	CAWKVRTGDTGELFF
TRBV6-1	.	TRBJ2-7	TRBD1	TGTGCCAGCAGCGGGACAGGGATTGCGTACGAGCAGTACTTC	CASSGTGIAYEQYF
TRBV30	once	TRBJ2-7	.	TGTGCCTGGAACCGAGTTAGGGGGAACTACGAGCAGTACTTC	CAWNRVRGNYEQYF
TRBV7-9	once	TRBJ1-5	TRBD1	TGTGCCAGCAGCTTGACAGGGGCTAATCAGCCCCAGCATTTT	CASSLTGANQPQHF
TRBV10-3	.	TRBJ2-7	TRBD1	TGTGCCATCAACCCAGGGGGCCTCCCCTACGAGCAGTACTTC	CAINPGGLPYEQYF
TRBV5-6	.	TRBJ1-4	.	TGTGCCAGCAACATCGCAGGGTCGGCTAATGAAAAACTGTTTTTT	CASNIAGSANEKLFF
TRBV5-4	.	TRBJ2-2	TRBD1	TGTGCCAGCAGCTTAGGGACAGGGGTTCCCGGGGAGCTGTTTTTT	CASSLGTGVPGELFF
TRBV2	few	TRBJ2-3	TRBD2	TGTGCCAGCAGTCCGGGACTAGCGGTGACAGATACGCAGTATTTT	CASSPGLAVTDTQYF
TRBV2	.	TRBJ2-7	TRBD1	TGTGCCAGCAGTGCCCGAGGGGGCCGTTCCTACGAGCAGTACTTC	CASSARGGRSYEQYF
TRBV5-5	.	TRBJ2-5	TRBD2	TGTGCCAGCAGGTCGGGACTAGCGGGGGGGAAAAGCCAAGAGACCCAGTACTTC	CASRSGLAGGKSQETQYF
TRBV4-3	few	TRBJ1-1	.	TGCGCCAGCAGCCGGGGGGAGACTGAAGCTTTCTTT	CASSRGETEAFF
TRBV29-1	.	TRBJ2-5	TRBD2	TGCAGCGTTCTTCGGGGGGTGGGAGAGACCCAGTACTTC	CSVLRGVGETQYF
TRBV5-4	.	TRBJ2-3	TRBD2	TGTGCCAGCAGACGGATAGCGGGGTCTAGCACAGATACGCAGTATTTT	CASRRIAGSSTDTQYF
TRBV19	.	TRBJ2-3	TRBD1	TGTGCCAGTAGTGGACAGGTCGATACGCAGTATTTT	CASSGQVDTQYF
TRBV7-8	.	TRBJ1-5	.	TGTGCCAGCAGCTTAGGGCAGGATCAGCCCCAGCATTTT	CASSLGQDQPQHF
TRBV27	.	TRBJ1-1	TRBD1	TGTGCCAGCAGTTTATCTCCGACAGGGGCCAACACTGAAGCTTTCTTT	CASSLSPTGANTEAFF
TRBV7-9	.	TRBJ1-2	.	TGTGCCAGCAGCCCGATCTTGGGTATATCGGGGTTGGACTATGGCTACACCTTC	CASSPILGISGLDYGYTF
TRBV27	once	TRBJ2-7	.	TGTGCCAGCAGCCCCGTCCCCGTTGTGTTGGGCCATCTGTACGAGCAGTACTTC	CASSPVPVVLGHLYEQYF
TRBV11-1	.	TRBJ2-5	.	TGTGCCAGCAGCTTGAATCCCGCCAGGGAGACCCAGTACTTC	CASSLNPARETQYF
TRBV19	.	TRBJ1-5	TRBD1	TGTGCCAGTAGTACCAACACTGGGACAGGCAATCAGCCCCAGCATTTT	CASSTNTGTGNQPQHF
TRBV6-5	.	TRBJ2-7	.	TGTGCCAGCAGTTTTCGGACAGCCCCCTACGAGCAGTACTTC	CASSFRTAPYEQYF
TRBV5-1	.	TRBJ2-5	.	TGCGCCAGCAGCTTTAGCGGAGGGGAGACCCAGTACTTC	CASSFSGGETQYF
TRBV4-2	.	TRBJ1-2	.	TGTGCCAGCAGCCACCACGCCGGACAGTTCTATGGCTACACCTTC	CASSHHAGQFYGYTF
TRBV5-1	once	TRBJ1-2	.	TGCGCCAGCAGCCAAGGGGAGGGCAGTGGTGGCTACACCTTC	CASSQGEGSGGYTF
TRBV18	.	TRBJ1-5	.	TGTGCCAGCTCCGGGGGCAATCAGCCCCAGCATTTT	CASSGGNQPQHF
TRBV6-1	.	TRBJ2-7	TRBD1	TGTGCCAGCAGGGGGACAGCTAGCTACGAGCAGTACTTC	CASRGTASYEQYF
TRBV5-4	.	TRBJ2-5	TRBD1	TGTGCCAGCAGCTTAGAAACAGGGGGAGTTGGGACCCAGTACTTC	CASSLETGGVGTQYF
TRBV18	.	TRBJ2-5	TRBD2	TGTGCCAGCTCATCCTTAGGGACTAGCTATGCAGAGACCCAGTACTTC	CASSSLGTSYAETQYF
TRBV9	.	TRBJ2-7	TRBD2	TGTGCCAGCAGCGTAGGGACTAGCGGGGGGGCCGACGAGCAGTACTTC	CASSVGTSGGADEQYF
TRBV6-6	.	TRBJ1-6	.	TGTGCCAGCAGTTACTCGGGGGAGCGGGGATCACCCCTCCACTTT	CASSYSGERGSPLHF
TRBV4-1	.	TRBJ1-2	TRBD1	TGCGCCAGCAGCCAAGATCAGAAGGACAGGAACTCTGGCTACACCTTC	CASSQDQKDRNSGYTF
TRBV6-1	.	TRBJ1-2	TRBD1	TGTGCCAGCAGTGTAGACAGGGGGCAAGGTGGCTACACCTTC	CASSVDRGQGGYTF
TRBV6-1	.	TRBJ2-3	.	TGTGCCAGCAGTGAATTTGCGGGCTACACAGATACGCAGTATTTT	CASSEFAGYTDTQYF
TRBV6-1	.	TRBJ1-3	TRBD1	TGTGCCAGCAGTGACCGGGACAGGGCTGGAAACACCATATATTTT	CASSDRDRAGNTIYF
TRBV6-5	.	TRBJ1-6	TRBD1	TGTGCCAGCAGTGACTCCGGACAGGGGTATTCACCCCTCCACTTT	CASSDSGQGYSPLHF
TRBV30	once	TRBJ1-5	TRBD1	TGTGCCTGGAGTGTGGGGACAGCTAATCAGCCCCAGCATTTT	CAWSVGTANQPQHF
TRBV25-1	.	TRBJ1-2	.	TGTGCCAGCAGTGAATCTAGTGCGGCTAACTATGGCTACACCTTC	CASSESSAANYGYTF
TRBV2	.	TRBJ2-5	.	TGTGCCAGCAGCCTTCAAGAGGCCCAGTACTTC	CASSLQEAQYF
TRBV5-1	.	TRBJ1-6	TRBD1	TGCGCCAGCAGCTTATTGACAGGGTCTTCACCCCTCCACTTT	CASSLLTGSSPLHF
TRBV2	.	TRBJ1-5	.	TGTGCCAGCAGTCTCGGCGGGAGTCAGCCCCAGCATTTT	CASSLGGSQPQHF
TRBV7-6	.	TRBJ2-1	.	TGTGCCAGCAGCTTAAACGGGGGAGATGAGCAGTTCTTC	CASSLNGGDEQFF
TRBV14	few	TRBJ2-2	TRBD2	TGTGCCAGCAGCGATTGGACTAGCGGGGGCGGGGAGCTGTTTTTT	CASSDWTSGGGELFF
TRBV5-1	.	TRBJ2-6	TRBD1	TGCGCCAGCAGCCCCGGCCCAGGGGGCTCCGGGGCCAACGTCCTGACTTTC	CASSPGPGGSGANVLTF
TRBV29-1	once	TRBJ1-1	.	TGCAGCGTTGGGCAGGTGGGGAACACTGAAGCTTTCTTT	CSVGQVGNTEAFF
TRBV4-2	.	TRBJ2-7	TRBD1	TGTGCCAGCAGCCAGGGGGACAGCGCCTACGAGCAGTACTTC	CASSQGDSAYEQYF
TRBV10-3	.	TRBJ1-1	.	TGTGCCATCAGAATGTCCCTTCTATCGGGCACTGAAGCTTTCTTT	CAIRMSLLSGTEAFF
TRBV5-1	.	TRBJ1-1	.	TGCGCCAGCAGCTCTCTTACGGGGAACACTGAAGCTTTCTTT	CASSSLTGNTEAFF
TRBV6-1	once	TRBJ1-1	.	TGTGCCAGCAGTGAAAGCGGCGTGAACACTGAAGCTTTCTTT	CASSESGVNTEAFF
TRBV29-1	.	TRBJ1-1	.	TGCAGCGCAGGTCGGGGACTTAACACTGAAGCTTTCTTT	CSAGRGLNTEAFF
TRBV19	once	TRBJ2-1	.	TGTGCCAGTAGTATAGGATCAGGGAATGAGCAGTTCTTC	CASSIGSGNEQFF
TRBV4-2	.	TRBJ2-2	TRBD2	TGTGCCAGCAGCCATCAGCGGGGCCGAGGCACCGGGGAGCTGTTTTTT	CASSHQRGRGTGELFF
TRBV15	.	TRBJ1-5	TRBD1	TGTGCCACCAGCAGGGGGACAGGGGGCAGTCAGCCCCAGCATTTT	CATSRGTGGSQPQHF
TRBV19	once	TRBJ1-4	.	TGTGCCAGTAGGCCAACTGGACTTAATGAAAAACTGTTTTTT	CASRPTGLNEKLFF
TRBV30	.	TRBJ2-7	TRBD1	TGTGCCTGGGGGACAGGGGGAGAGCAGTACTTC	CAWGTGGEQYF
TRBV4-1	.	TRBJ2-7	TRBD1	TGCGCCAGCAGCCCGCGGACAGGGGAAAACGAGCAGTACTTC	CASSPRTGENEQYF
TRBV5-1	.	TRBJ2-5	.	TGCGCCAGCAGCTTGGACAGCCGTCAAGAGACCCAGTACTTC	CASSLDSRQETQYF